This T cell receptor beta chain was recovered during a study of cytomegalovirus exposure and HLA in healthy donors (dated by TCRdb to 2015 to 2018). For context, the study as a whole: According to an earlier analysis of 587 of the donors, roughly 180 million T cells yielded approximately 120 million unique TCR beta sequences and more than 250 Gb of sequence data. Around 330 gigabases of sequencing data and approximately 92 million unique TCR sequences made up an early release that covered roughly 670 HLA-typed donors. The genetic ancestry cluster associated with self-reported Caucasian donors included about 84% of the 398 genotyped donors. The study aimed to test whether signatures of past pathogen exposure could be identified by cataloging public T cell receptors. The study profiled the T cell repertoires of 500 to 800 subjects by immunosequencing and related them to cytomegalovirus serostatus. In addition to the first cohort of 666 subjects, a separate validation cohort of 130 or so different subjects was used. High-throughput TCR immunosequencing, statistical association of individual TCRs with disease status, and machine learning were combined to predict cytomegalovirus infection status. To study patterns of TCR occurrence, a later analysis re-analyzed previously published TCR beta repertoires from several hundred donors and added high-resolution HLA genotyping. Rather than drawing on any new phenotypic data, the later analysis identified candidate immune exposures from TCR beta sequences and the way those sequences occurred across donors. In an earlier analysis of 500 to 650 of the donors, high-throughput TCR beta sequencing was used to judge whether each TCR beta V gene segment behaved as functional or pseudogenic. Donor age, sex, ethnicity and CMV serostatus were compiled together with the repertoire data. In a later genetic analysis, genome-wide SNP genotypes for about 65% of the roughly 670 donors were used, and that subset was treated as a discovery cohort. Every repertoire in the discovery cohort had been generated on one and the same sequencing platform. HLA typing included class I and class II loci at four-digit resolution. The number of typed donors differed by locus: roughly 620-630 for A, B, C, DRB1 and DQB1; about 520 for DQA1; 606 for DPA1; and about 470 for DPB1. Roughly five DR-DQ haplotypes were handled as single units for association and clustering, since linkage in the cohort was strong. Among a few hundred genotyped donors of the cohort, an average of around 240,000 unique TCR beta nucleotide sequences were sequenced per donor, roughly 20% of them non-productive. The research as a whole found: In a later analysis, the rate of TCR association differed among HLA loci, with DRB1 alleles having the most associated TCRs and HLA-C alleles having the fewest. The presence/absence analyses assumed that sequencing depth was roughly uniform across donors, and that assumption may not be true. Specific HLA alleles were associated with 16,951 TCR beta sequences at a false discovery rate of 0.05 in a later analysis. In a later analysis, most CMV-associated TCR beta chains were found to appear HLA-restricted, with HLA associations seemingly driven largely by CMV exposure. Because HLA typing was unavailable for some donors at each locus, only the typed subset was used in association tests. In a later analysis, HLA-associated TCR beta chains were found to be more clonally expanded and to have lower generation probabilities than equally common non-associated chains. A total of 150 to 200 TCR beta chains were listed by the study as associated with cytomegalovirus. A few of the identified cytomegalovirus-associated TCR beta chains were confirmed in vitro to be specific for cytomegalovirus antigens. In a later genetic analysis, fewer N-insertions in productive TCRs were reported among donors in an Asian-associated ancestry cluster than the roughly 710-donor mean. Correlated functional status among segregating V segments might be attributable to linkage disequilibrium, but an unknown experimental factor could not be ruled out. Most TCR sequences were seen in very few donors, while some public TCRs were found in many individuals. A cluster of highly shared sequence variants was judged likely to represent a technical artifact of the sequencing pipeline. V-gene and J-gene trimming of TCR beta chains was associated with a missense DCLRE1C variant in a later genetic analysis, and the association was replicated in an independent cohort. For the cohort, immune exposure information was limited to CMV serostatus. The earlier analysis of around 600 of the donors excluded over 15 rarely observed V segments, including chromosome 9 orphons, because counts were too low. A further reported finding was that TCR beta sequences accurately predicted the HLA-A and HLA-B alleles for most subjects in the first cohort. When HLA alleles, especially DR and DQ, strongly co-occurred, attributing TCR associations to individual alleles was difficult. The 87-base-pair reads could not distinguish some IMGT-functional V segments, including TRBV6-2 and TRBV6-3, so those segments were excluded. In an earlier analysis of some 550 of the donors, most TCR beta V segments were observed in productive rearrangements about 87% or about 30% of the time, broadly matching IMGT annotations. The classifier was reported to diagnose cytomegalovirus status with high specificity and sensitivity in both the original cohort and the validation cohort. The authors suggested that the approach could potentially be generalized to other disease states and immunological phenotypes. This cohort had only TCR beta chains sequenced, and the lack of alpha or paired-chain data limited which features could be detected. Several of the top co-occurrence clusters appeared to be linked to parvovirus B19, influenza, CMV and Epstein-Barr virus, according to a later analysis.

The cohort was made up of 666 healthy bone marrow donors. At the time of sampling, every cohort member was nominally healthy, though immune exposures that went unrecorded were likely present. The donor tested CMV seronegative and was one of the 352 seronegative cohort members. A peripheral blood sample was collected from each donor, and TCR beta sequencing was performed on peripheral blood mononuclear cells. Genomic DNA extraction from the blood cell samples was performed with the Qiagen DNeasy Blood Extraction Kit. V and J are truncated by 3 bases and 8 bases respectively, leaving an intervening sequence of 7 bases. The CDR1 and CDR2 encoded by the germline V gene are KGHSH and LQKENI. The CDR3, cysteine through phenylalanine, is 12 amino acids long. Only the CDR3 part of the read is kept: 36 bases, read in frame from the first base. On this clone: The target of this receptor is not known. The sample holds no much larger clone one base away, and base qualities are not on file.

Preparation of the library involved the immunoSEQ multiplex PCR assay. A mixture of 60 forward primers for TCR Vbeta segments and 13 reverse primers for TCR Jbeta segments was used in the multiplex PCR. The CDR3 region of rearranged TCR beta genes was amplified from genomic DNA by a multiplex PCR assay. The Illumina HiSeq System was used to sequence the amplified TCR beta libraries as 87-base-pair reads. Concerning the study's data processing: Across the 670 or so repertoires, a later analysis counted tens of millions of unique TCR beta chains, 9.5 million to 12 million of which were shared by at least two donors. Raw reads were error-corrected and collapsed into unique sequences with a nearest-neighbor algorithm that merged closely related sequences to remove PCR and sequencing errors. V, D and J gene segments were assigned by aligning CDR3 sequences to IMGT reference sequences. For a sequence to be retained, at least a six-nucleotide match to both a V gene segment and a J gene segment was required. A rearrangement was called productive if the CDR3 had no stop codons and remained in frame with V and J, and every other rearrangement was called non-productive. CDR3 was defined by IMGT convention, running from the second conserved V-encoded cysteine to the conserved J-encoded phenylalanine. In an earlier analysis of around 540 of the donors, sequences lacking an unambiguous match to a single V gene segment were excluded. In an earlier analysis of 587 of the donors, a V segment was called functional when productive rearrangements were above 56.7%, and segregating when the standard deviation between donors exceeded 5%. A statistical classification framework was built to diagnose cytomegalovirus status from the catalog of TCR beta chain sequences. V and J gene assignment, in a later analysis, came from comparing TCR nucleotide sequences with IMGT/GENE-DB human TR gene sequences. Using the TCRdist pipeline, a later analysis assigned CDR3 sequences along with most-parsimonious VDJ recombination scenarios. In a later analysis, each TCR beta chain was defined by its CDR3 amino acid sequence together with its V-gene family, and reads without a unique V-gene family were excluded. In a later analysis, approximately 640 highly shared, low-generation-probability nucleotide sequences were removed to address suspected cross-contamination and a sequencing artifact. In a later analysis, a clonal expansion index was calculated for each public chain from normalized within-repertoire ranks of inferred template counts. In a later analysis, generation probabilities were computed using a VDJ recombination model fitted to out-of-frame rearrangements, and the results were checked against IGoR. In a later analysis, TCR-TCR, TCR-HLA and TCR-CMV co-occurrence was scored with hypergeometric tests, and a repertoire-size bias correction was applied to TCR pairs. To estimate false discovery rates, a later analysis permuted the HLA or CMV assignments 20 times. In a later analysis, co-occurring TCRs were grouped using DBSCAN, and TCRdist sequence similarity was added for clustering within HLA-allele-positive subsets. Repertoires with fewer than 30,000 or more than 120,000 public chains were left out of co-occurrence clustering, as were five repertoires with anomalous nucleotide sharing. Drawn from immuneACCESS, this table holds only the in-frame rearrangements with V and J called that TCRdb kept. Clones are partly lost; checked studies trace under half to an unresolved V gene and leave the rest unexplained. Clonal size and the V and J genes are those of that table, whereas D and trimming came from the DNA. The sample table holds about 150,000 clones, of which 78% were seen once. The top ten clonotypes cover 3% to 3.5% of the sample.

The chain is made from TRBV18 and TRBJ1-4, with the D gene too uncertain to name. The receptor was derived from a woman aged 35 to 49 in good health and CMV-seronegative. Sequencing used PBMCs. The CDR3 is CASSPPGEKLFF. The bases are TGTGCCAGCTCACCCCCGGGGGAAAAACTGTTTTTT. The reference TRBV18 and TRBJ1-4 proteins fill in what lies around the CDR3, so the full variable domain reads NAGVMQNPRHLVRRRGQEARLRCSPMKGHSHVYWYRQLPEEGLKFMVYLQKENIIDESGMPKERFSAEFPKEGPSILRIQQVVRGDSAAYFCASSPPGEKLFFGSGTQLSVL.